Following are 14 T cell receptor beta chains from one sample sequenced in a study of CD4 T cells in relation to SARS-CoV-2 and coronaviruses. Sequencing used immunoSEQ multiplex PCR; TCRdb keeps in-frame clones, though not all of them. In the table there are approximately 59,000 clones, about 87% of which are singletons. Before the COVID-19 pandemic, during about 2011-2019, CD4+ T cells were taken from unexposed donors. The sample comprised memory CD4+ T cells from PBMCs. These receptors were taken from a human donor in good health.

Regarding this clone: A junction boundary mismatches the germline segment, possibly from a read error. The rearrangement uses TRBV3-1 (or the pseudogene TRBV3-2) and TRBJ2-1; D gene unclear. There are 17 residues in the CDR3. Germline values: CDR1 LGHDT, CDR2 YNNKEL (reference sequence). The DNA of the CDR3 is TGTGCCAGCAGACAAGACCGGGCGGTGGGCTCCTACAATGAGCAGTTCTTC. This encodes CASRQDRAVGSYNEQFF.

The genes are TRBV5-5 and TRBJ2-1; possibly TRBD2 for D (6 bases). Germline CDR1 reads SGHKS; CDR2 reads YYEKEE (reference sequence). The CDR3 spans 15 residues. The V gene lost 0 bases and the J gene lost 4 bases, with 11 bases spanning the gap. CDR3 region: CASSLDGDSYNEQFF. CDR3 bases: TGTGCCAGCAGCTTGGACGGGGACTCGTACAATGAGCAGTTCTTC.

The chain employs TRBV10-3 and TRBJ1-2; 10 positions agree with TRBD1. V shed 7 bases and J 6 bases; nucleotides not matched to a gene: 5. Germline V gives CDR1 ENHRY, CDR2 SYGVKD. This CDR3 spans 13 amino acids. CDR3 region: CAITSDRGNGYTF. In DNA, the CDR3 is TGTGCCATCACCTCGGACAGGGGGAATGGCTACACCTTC.

The CDR3 DNA reads TGTGCCAGCAGCGAACTACCGATCGGGGCAGGGGGGTCGTACGAGCAGTACTTC. Residues: CASSELPIGAGGSYEQYF. J is TRBJ2-7 and V is TRBV7-2; TRBD1 is a possible D gene (7 bases). Germline V lookup: CDR1 SGHTA, CDR2 FQGNSA. The V end was cut by 5 bases, the J end by 4 bases, with 27 bases between. The CDR3 contains 18 residues.

This clone has a single count. The rearrangement joins TRBV5-5 to TRBJ2-3; D is unresolved. Germline CDR1 and CDR2: SGHKS and YYEKEE (reference sequence). The CDR3 length is 16 residues. Trimming took off 4 bases at V and 2 bases at J, with 17 bases between the two ends. The CDR3 nucleotides are TGTGCCAGCAGCCAATCCTACCCCTTCAACACAGATACGCAGTATTTT. It translates to CASSQSYPFNTDTQYF.

This chain links TRBV4-1 with TRBJ2-3, with 10 nucleotides matching TRBD2. Trimming took 1 base from V and 7 from J; bases not matched to a gene: 5. Germline V gives CDR1 MGHRA, CDR2 YSYEKL. CDR3 size: 15 residues. Here the CDR3 reads CASSQASGRANTQYF. The CDR3 DNA is TGCGCCAGCAGCCAAGCTAGCGGGAGAGCAAATACGCAGTATTTT.

This chain connects TRBV27 to TRBJ2-3, with TRBD2 identical over 12 bases. This CDR3 comprises 19 residues. Germline V gene data show CDR1 as MNHEY and CDR2 as SMNVEV (reference sequence). Trimming at V came to 8 bases and at J to 0 bases, leaving 15 bases not matched to a gene. CDR3 coding DNA: TGTGCCAGCCTCCCGCGCGGACTAGCGGGATTCGCTAGCACAGATACGCAGTATTTT. This encodes CASLPRGLAGFASTDTQYF.

This clone was picked up one time. V is TRBV28 and J is TRBJ1-2; D might be TRBD1 (5 bases). CDR1 and CDR2 from the germline V gene are MDHEN and SYDVKM. Trimming took off 6 bases at V and 8 bases at J, with 22 bases between the two ends. This CDR3 is 15 amino acids long. CDR3 sequence (DNA): TGTGCCAGCAGCACCACGAGACCCACCGGGGGGGGCTACACCTTC. It is translated as CASSTTRPTGGGYTF.

This clone was detected only once. The gene calls are TRBV3-1 (or the pseudogene TRBV3-2) and TRBJ2-7; D possibly corresponds to TRBD2 (6 bases). Per the germline V gene, CDR1 is LGHDT and CDR2 is YNNKEL (reference sequence). The CDR3 runs to 15 residues. The ends were cut back, 0 bases at V and 4 bases at J, with 13 bases in the middle. CDR3 DNA sequence: TGTGCCAGCAGCCAAGAGCAGGGAGGATCGTACGAGCAGTACTTC. This translates into CASSQEQGGSYEQYF.

The V and J genes are TRBV6-5 and TRBJ1-2; D is ambiguous. Germline CDR1 and CDR2: MNHEY and SVGAGI. The V gene lost 8 bases and the J gene lost 5 bases, with 18 bases spanning the gap. The CDR3 has 14 amino acids. The CDR3 spells CASCNRGRTYGYTF. In DNA form, the CDR3 reads TGTGCCAGCTGCAACCGGGGAAGAACGTATGGCTACACCTTC.

This CDR3 reads CASSPPEGETQYF. For the CDR3, the DNA is TGCGCCAGCAGCCCACCGGAGGGGGAGACCCAGTACTTC. The chain links TRBV5-1 to TRBJ2-5; possible D gene TRBD2, 6 bases. This CDR3 spans 13 amino acids. Germline lookup yields CDR1 SGHRS and CDR2 YFSETQ. V lost 4 bases and J lost 5, with 12 bases in between.

The gene calls are TRBV7-2 and TRBJ2-2; no reliable D call. The CDR3 is 14 residues long. Germline V gene data show CDR1 as SGHTA and CDR2 as FQGNSA. The germline V and J ends were trimmed by 5 bases and 4 bases, with 11 bases remaining between them. The CDR3 DNA reads as TGTGCCAGCAGCCTTAGCTCAGGCACCGGGGAGCTGTTTTTT. Protein sequence: CASSLSSGTGELFF.

V usage is TRBV4-2 and J usage is TRBJ2-3; unclear D gene. Germline V lookup: CDR1 LGHNA, CDR2 YNFKEQ. The CDR3 runs to 12 residues. Trimming cost V 1 base and J 5 bases, with 4 bases left between them. The CDR3 nucleotides read TGTGCCAGCAGCCAAGTCAGAGATACGCAGTATTTT. Its protein product is CASSQVRDTQYF.

The chain has TRBV29-1 and TRBJ2-3; D gene ambiguous. The CDR3 spans 11 residues. Trimming left V 4 bases short and J 6 bases short, with 8 bases between. The germline gives CDR1 SQVTM, CDR2 ANQGSEA. The CDR3 nucleotides read TGCAGCGTTGTCGTCCGGGATACGCAGTATTTT. Residues: CSVVVRDTQYF.